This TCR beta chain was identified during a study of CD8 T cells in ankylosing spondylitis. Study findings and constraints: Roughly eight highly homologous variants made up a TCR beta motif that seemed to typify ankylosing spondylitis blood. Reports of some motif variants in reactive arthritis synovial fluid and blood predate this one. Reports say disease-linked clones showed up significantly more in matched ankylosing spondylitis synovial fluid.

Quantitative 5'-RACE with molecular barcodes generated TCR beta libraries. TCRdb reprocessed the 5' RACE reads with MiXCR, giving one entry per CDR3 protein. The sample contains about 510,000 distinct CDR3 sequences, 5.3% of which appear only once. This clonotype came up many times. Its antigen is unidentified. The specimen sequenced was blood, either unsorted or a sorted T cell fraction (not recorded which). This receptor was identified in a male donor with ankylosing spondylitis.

CDR3 sequence (DNA): TGTGCCAGCGCTGAAGGCAGGGGAACCGAGCAGTACTTC. Translation gives CASAEGRGTEQYF. The chain employs TRBV19 and TRBJ2-7; D is perhaps TRBD1 (6 bases). The CDR3 sequence is 13 residues long. The ends were cut back, 9 bases at V and 6 bases at J, with 18 bases in the middle. Germline V gives CDR1 LNHDA, CDR2 SQIVND (reference sequence).